These 28 T cell receptor beta chains came from one sample sequenced in a study of blood T cell repertoires in COVID-19. TCRdb's table, derived via immunoSEQ multiplex PCR, lists solely in-frame clones and lacks some. The sample consists of some 180,000 clones, roughly 80% of them appearing once. Sequencing was performed on PBMCs or T cells enriched from blood (not recorded which). The receptors come from a woman aged 55-70 years with acute COVID-19.

The chain couples TRBV19 to TRBJ2-1, with 9 bases that match TRBD2. The CDR3 has 15 amino acids. Germline loops: CDR1 LNHDA, CDR2 SQIVND (reference sequence). The J segment lost 8 bases and the V segment lost 5 bases, leaving 10 bases of the junction unmatched. For the CDR3, the DNA is TGTGCCAGTAGTCCCCCTAGCGGGGCCCCCGATGAGCAGTTCTTC. This sequence encodes CASSPPSGAPDEQFF. The complete variable domain, with remaining parts taken from reference TRBV19 and TRBJ2-1, reads DGGITQSPKYLFRKEGQNVTLSCEQNLNHDAMYWYRQDPGQGLRLIYYSQIVNDFQKGDIAEGYSVSREKKESFPLTVTSAQKNPTAFYLCASSPPSGAPDEQFFGPGTRLTVL.

V gene TRBV4-3 combines with J gene TRBJ1-5; no definite D call. The CDR3 sequence is 16 residues long. Deletions cut 4 bases from V and 3 bases from J, with 16 bases between. Per germline, CDR1 LGHNA and CDR2 YSLEER. CDR3 residues: CASSPSVQVDNQPQHF. The CDR3, as DNA: TGCGCCAGCAGCCCCTCCGTGCAGGTCGACAATCAGCCCCAGCATTTT.

This clone showed up just a few times. This chain links TRBV9 with TRBJ2-5; TRBD2 aligns across 10 bases. CDR3 length: 15 amino acids. Germline lookup yields CDR1 SGDLS and CDR2 YYNGEE. J gave up 1 base and V 3 bases, and 3 bases lay outside the gene matches. The CDR3 nucleotides are TGTGCCAGCAGCGGGACTAGCGGATTCCAAGAGACCCAGTACTTC. Amino acid sequence: CASSGTSGFQETQYF. Using reference TRBV9 and TRBJ2-5 for the parts outside the CDR3, the full variable domain is DSGVTQTPKHLITATGQRVTLRCSPRSGDLSVYWYQQSLDQGLQFLIQYYNGEERAKGNILERFSAQQFPDLHSELNLSSLELGDSALYFCASSGTSGFQETQYFGPGTRLLVL.

The CDR3 sequence: CASSPTSGEYNEQFF. CDR3 coding DNA: TGTGCCAGCAGCCCAACTAGCGGGGAATACAATGAGCAGTTCTTC. The V gene is TRBV9, the J gene TRBJ2-1; 10 bases line up with TRBD2. This CDR3 has 15 amino acids. V shed 4 bases and J 4 bases; nucleotides not matched to a gene: 5. Germline assignment: CDR1 SGDLS and CDR2 YYNGEE.

V and J are TRBV9 and TRBJ2-7; TRBD1 aligns across 7 bases. CDR1 is SGDLS and CDR2 is YYNGEE in the germline V gene. The V and J ends lost 0 bases and 2 bases, in that order; junction bases with no gene match: 2. CDR3 size: 14 residues. CDR3: CASSVEQGTYEQYF. The CDR3 DNA follows: TGTGCCAGCAGCGTAGAACAGGGGACCTACGAGCAGTACTTC.

V gene TRBV28 combines with J gene TRBJ2-4; 7 nucleotides line up with TRBD1. The CDR3 runs to 16 residues. In germline, CDR1 is MDHEN, CDR2 SYDVKM. After removal of 6 bases from V and 6 bases from J, the junction contained 14 bases not matched to a gene. CDR3 region: CASSVDRRRLGNIQYF. The CDR3 DNA reads as TGTGCCAGCAGCGTGGACAGGAGGAGGCTCGGAAACATTCAGTACTTC.

The gene calls are TRBV10-3 and TRBJ2-5; weak D call: TRBD1 (5 bases). Trimming removed 3 bases at V and 7 bases at J, with 21 bases between. CDR1 and CDR2 (germline): ENHRY, SYGVKD. This CDR3 has 16 residues. This CDR3 is CAISEPLFPQQGTQYF. As DNA, the CDR3 is TGTGCCATCAGTGAACCTTTATTCCCACAGCAGGGGACCCAGTACTTC.

The count of this clone is one. The V gene is TRBV19, the J gene TRBJ1-1; 8 bases are a match to TRBD1. CDR1 is LNHDA, CDR2 SQIVND, per germline (reference sequence). The ends lost 4 bases at V and 3 bases at J; junction bases unmatched: 4. The CDR3 has 14 residues. For the CDR3, the DNA is TGTGCCAGTAGTACGACAGGGGACTACACTGAAGCTTTCTTT. This codes for CASSTTGDYTEAFF.

This chain joins TRBV9 and TRBJ1-5, with D uncertain. Trimming stripped 0 bases from V and 4 bases from J, with 8 bases between. Germline V gene data show CDR1 as SGDLS and CDR2 as YYNGEE. The CDR3 covers 14 residues. CDR3 sequence (DNA): TGTGCCAGCAGCGTAGGCCTGAGTAATCAGCCCCAGCATTTT. Translating it yields CASSVGLSNQPQHF.

This chain uses TRBV7-2 with TRBJ1-5; D gene unclear. Germline assignment: CDR1 SGHTA and CDR2 FQGNSA. The CDR3 extends over 14 amino acids. Trimming removed 5 bases from V and 6 bases from J, with 14 bases in between. For the CDR3, the DNA is TGTGCCAGCAGCCCCGGCCCTTCGGGTCAGCCCCAGCATTTT. This encodes CASSPGPSGQPQHF.

The chain is built from TRBV9 and TRBJ2-1; 7 bases agree with TRBD2. J was trimmed by 0 bases and V by 5 bases; bases with no gene match: 5. Looked up from germline, CDR1 is SGDLS and CDR2 is YYNGEE. The CDR3 is made up of 15 amino acids. This CDR3 reads CASSASSGSYNEQFF. The CDR3 DNA sequence: TGTGCCAGCAGTGCCTCTAGCGGCTCCTACAATGAGCAGTTCTTC.

The chain combines TRBV4-3 with TRBJ1-6; D not resolved. Germline CDR1 and CDR2: LGHNA and YSLEER. The CDR3 is 16 amino acids. V gave up 0 bases and J gave up 4 bases, with 10 bases separating them. The CDR3 is CASSQDPQLYNSPLHF. CDR3 DNA sequence: TGCGCCAGCAGCCAAGACCCCCAGTTGTATAATTCACCCCTCCACTTT.

V gene TRBV19 combines with J gene TRBJ2-5, with D maybe TRBD1 (5 bases). V gave up 3 bases and J gave up 5 bases, with 10 bases separating them. Germline CDR1 is LNHDA and CDR2 is SQIVND (reference sequence). This CDR3 spans 13 amino acids. CDR3 nucleotides: TGTGCCAGTAGTATCAGGGAAAGGGAGACCCAGTACTTC. It yields the protein CASSIRERETQYF.

This rearrangement joins TRBV19 to TRBJ1-2; tentatively, D is TRBD1 (6 bases). Trimming removed 8 bases at V and 2 bases at J, with 18 bases between. The CDR3 length is 15 residues. Germline V lookup: CDR1 LNHDA, CDR2 SQIVND (reference sequence). The CDR3 sequence is CASLPPTGLNYGYTF. The CDR3 DNA is TGTGCCAGTCTCCCACCTACAGGGCTCAACTATGGCTACACCTTC. The full variable domain, completed using reference TRBV19 and TRBJ1-2, is DGGITQSPKYLFRKEGQNVTLSCEQNLNHDAMYWYRQDPGQGLRLIYYSQIVNDFQKGDIAEGYSVSREKKESFPLTVTSAQKNPTAFYLCASLPPTGLNYGYTFGSGTRLTVV.

At least ten counts were recorded for this clone. The chain combines TRBV7-2 with TRBJ1-5, with TRBD1 matching over 10 bases. This CDR3 has 14 residues. Germline V gene sequence: CDR1 SGHTA, CDR2 FQGNSA. J gave up 9 bases and V 4 bases, and 6 bases lay outside the gene matches. The CDR3 DNA is TGTGCCAGCAGCTCGGGACAGGGGTTGTTGCCCCAGCATTTT. Residues: CASSSGQGLLPQHF.

This chain connects TRBV19 to TRBJ1-2, with 7 bases lining up with TRBD1. V shed 6 bases, J shed 8 bases, and the junction held 12 bases outside the gene matches. Germline lookup yields CDR1 LNHDA and CDR2 SQIVND (reference sequence). CDR3 length: 14 residues. CDR3 in amino acids: CASSHRDSLWGYTF. The DNA of the CDR3 is TGTGCCAGTAGCCACCGGGACAGCCTTTGGGGCTACACCTTC.

This clone was counted only a few times. The V and J genes are TRBV4-1 and TRBJ2-1, with 7 bases aligning to TRBD2. This CDR3 has 17 residues. V gave up 0 bases and J gave up 1 base; unmatched junction bases: 6. The germline gives CDR1 MGHRA, CDR2 YSYEKL. CDR3 nucleotide sequence: TGCGCCAGCAGCCAAGATAAGGGCGGGAGATCCTACAATGAGCAGTTCTTC. Translation: CASSQDKGGRSYNEQFF.

The J gene is TRBJ2-2, the V gene TRBV5-4; 9 bases match TRBD2. J lost 4 bases, V lost 0 bases, and 4 bases had no gene match. The CDR3 loop spans 16 amino acids. The germline V gene encodes CDR1 SGHNT and CDR2 YYREEE (reference sequence). The DNA for the CDR3 is TGTGCCAGCAGCTTGGCCAAGACTAGCGGCACCGGGGAGCTGTTTTTT. Its translation: CASSLAKTSGTGELFF. Using reference TRBV5-4 and TRBJ2-2 for the parts outside the CDR3, the full variable domain is ETGVTQSPTHLIKTRGQQVTLRCSSQSGHNTVSWYQQALGQGPQFIFQYYREEENGRGNFPPRFSGLQFPNYSSELNVNALELDDSALYLCASSLAKTSGTGELFFGEGSRLTVL.

The chain carries TRBV5-4 and TRBJ1-2; 7 bases are shared with TRBD1. Germline loops: CDR1 SGHNT, CDR2 YYREEE (reference sequence). The junction had 5 bases not matched to a gene; V was cut back by 4 bases and J by 8 bases. The CDR3 has 12 residues. The CDR3 nucleotides read TGTGCCAGCAGCCTCGAGACAGGGGGCTACACCTTC. Its translation: CASSLETGGYTF.

The chain recombines TRBV6-1 with TRBJ2-3; 9 nucleotides match TRBD2. CDR3 size: 15 residues. V was pared by 3 bases and J by 5 bases, with 6 bases of the junction left unmatched. Germline lookup yields CDR1 MNHNS and CDR2 SASEGT. DNA of the CDR3: TGTGCCAGCAGTGATATCATTAGCGGGAGAGATACGCAGTATTTT. Its translation: CASSDIISGRDTQYF.

V and J are TRBV11-2 and TRBJ1-1; perhaps TRBD1 as D (6 bases). Per germline, CDR1 SGHAT and CDR2 FQNNGV. The CDR3 loop spans 15 amino acids. The ends were cut back, 4 bases at V and 1 base at J, with 13 bases in the middle. The CDR3 DNA follows: TGTGCCAGCAGCTCCTCCACGGGACAGAACACTGAAGCTTTCTTT. Residues: CASSSSTGQNTEAFF.

The table lists this clone with a count of one. The chain joins TRBV29-1 to TRBJ2-2; D might be TRBD1 (5 bases). This CDR3 has 14 amino acids. The germline V gene encodes CDR1 SQVTM and CDR2 ANQGSEA. The CDR3 spells CRKGGRVNTGELFF. The CDR3 bases are TGCAGAAAAGGTGGCAGGGTGAACACCGGGGAGCTGTTTTTT.

The chain couples TRBV28 to TRBJ1-4, with 9 bases fitting TRBD1. With V trimmed by 1 base and J by 5 bases, 5 bases remained unmatched. The CDR3 spans 16 residues. Germline CDR1 reads MDHEN; CDR2 reads SYDVKM. The CDR3 DNA follows: TGTGCCAGCAGTTTATACCCTGGACAGGGGAATGAAAAACTGTTTTTT. This translates into CASSLYPGQGNEKLFF.

The chain employs TRBV27 and TRBJ1-5, with TRBD1 as a possible D gene (6 bases). The germline V gene has CDR1 MNHEY and CDR2 SMNVEV (reference sequence). V was trimmed by 8 bases and J by 5 bases, leaving 22 bases between them. CDR3 length equals 16 residues. In nucleotides, the CDR3 is TGTGCCAGCCTCCCGGGGGGCGGGAGAATTGATCAGCCCCAGCATTTT. Its protein product is CASLPGGGRIDQPQHF.

The chain recombines TRBV7-9 with TRBJ1-1; D may be TRBD1 (6 bases). The V gene's germline CDR1 is SEHNR and CDR2 FQNEAQ (reference sequence). CDR3 length: 14 residues. Here the CDR3 reads CATQSGQLNTEAFF. The DNA for the CDR3 is TGTGCTACCCAGTCCGGACAGTTGAACACTGAAGCTTTCTTT.

The CDR3 here is CASSIPQGESKKLFF. As DNA, the CDR3 is TGTGCCAGTAGTATCCCCCAGGGGGAGAGCAAAAAACTGTTTTTT. The V and J genes are TRBV19 and TRBJ1-4; TRBD1 agrees at 7 bases. CDR1 is LNHDA, CDR2 SQIVND, per germline (reference sequence). Trimming at V came to 3 bases and at J to 9 bases, leaving 10 bases not matched to a gene. CDR3 length: 15 residues.

The chain is built from TRBV19 and TRBJ1-2, with D possibly TRBD1 on 6 matching bases. CDR3 length: 12 residues. Trimming shortened V by 11 bases and J by 8 bases, and 18 bases separated the two germline ends. CDR1 and CDR2 from the germline V gene are LNHDA and SQIVND (reference sequence). The chain's CDR3 is CAGHGGAEGYTF. CDR3 nucleotide sequence: TGTGCCGGTCATGGGGGGGCGGAAGGCTACACCTTC.

This chain uses TRBV27 with TRBJ2-3, with 9 bases identical to TRBD2. V shed 3 bases, J shed 6 bases, and the junction held 10 bases outside the gene matches. The CDR3 totals 16 residues. The germline V gene has CDR1 MNHEY and CDR2 SMNVEV (reference sequence). Written as DNA, the CDR3 is TGTGCCAGCAGTTTCCGATTAGCGGGAGCGTCTGATACGCAGTATTTT. Its translation is CASSFRLAGASDTQYF.